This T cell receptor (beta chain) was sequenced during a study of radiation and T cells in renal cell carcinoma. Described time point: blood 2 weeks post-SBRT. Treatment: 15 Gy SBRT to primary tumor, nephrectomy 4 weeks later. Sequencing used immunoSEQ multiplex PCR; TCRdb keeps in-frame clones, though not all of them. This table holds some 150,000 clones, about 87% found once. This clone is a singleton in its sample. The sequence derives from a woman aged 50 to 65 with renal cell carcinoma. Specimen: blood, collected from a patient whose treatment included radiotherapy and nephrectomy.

In DNA form, the CDR3 reads TGTGCCAGTAGTATCGGGTATTTGGACAGGGGTCATGGCTACACCTTC. This gives the protein CASSIGYLDRGHGYTF. The V and J genes are TRBV19 and TRBJ1-2; TRBD1 aligns across 9 bases. CDR3 length: 16 residues. Losses at the gene ends were 3 bases for V and 6 bases for J; bases not matched to a gene: 11. Germline V gives CDR1 LNHDA, CDR2 SQIVND (reference sequence).